A single sample is the source of the 6 T cell receptor beta chains below, sequenced in a study of CD8+CD57+ T cells in acquired aplastic anemia (dated by TCRdb to 2016 to 2018). The sequencing machine was an Illumina HiSeq 2000. Genomic DNA was used as template for profiling of TCR beta VDJ combinations and CDR3 sequences. TCRdb took the public reads, trimmed them with fastp at Q25, ran MiXCR for clone calling and kept in-frame beta chains. Under each unique CDR3 protein, matching rows form one entry showing the most common genes and DNA. Present in this sample are around 170,000 distinct CDR3 sequences, more than 45% of which were seen just once. The top ten clonotypes cover around 9.7% of the sample. Flow cytometry had shown CD8+CD57+ cell expansion in the patients selected for sequencing. Sequencing was done on a sample of sorted CD4+, CD8+, or CD8+CD57+ T cells (not recorded which) from PBMCs. The receptors were gathered from a human donor with aplastic anemia.

This clonotype has ten or more counts. The chain is built from TRBV9 and TRBJ2-5, with TRBD2 matching over 14 bases. The J segment lost 5 bases and the V segment lost 3 bases, leaving 3 bases of the junction unmatched. Per the germline V gene, CDR1 is SGDLS and CDR2 is YYNGEE. This CDR3 comprises 15 residues. The CDR3 DNA follows: TGTGCCAGCAGCGGACTAGCGGGAGGGGGGGAGACCCAGTACTTC. Protein sequence: CASSGLAGGGETQYF.

J is TRBJ1-3 and V is TRBV3-1; no firm D call. CDR1 is LGHDT and CDR2 is YNNKEL in the germline V gene (reference sequence). The V and J ends lost 3 bases and 6 bases respectively, with 9 bases between them. CDR3 length equals 13 residues. CDR3 residues: CASSQLSANTIYF. The CDR3 DNA follows: TGTGCCAGCAGCCAGCTTTCCGCAAACACCATATATTTT.

Ten or more counts support this clonotype. The V call is TRBV19, the J call TRBJ2-1; D may match TRBD1 or TRBD2 (5 bases each). V lost 11 bases, J lost 8 bases, and 19 bases lay in between. CDR1 is LNHDA and CDR2 is SQIVND in the germline V gene (reference sequence). This CDR3 region has 13 residues. The CDR3 DNA follows: TGTGCCGGTATTGGGGGATGGAGCGATGAGCAGTTCTTC. As protein: CAGIGGWSDEQFF.

V and J are TRBV2 and TRBJ1-5, with 7 bases identical to TRBD1. The V gene's germline CDR1 is SNHLY and CDR2 FYNNEI. The CDR3 covers 14 residues. The J segment lost 4 bases and the V segment lost 5 bases, leaving 5 bases of the junction unmatched. The CDR3 coding sequence is TGTGCCAGCAGTTTGGACAGGAAGAATCAGCCCCAGCATTTT. This gives the protein CASSLDRKNQPQHF.

This clonotype has ten or more counts. The V call is TRBV25-1, the J call TRBJ1-1; tentative D call: TRBD1 (5 bases). Germline V gene data show CDR1 as MGHDK and CDR2 as SYGVNS. V lost 5 bases, J lost 3 bases, and 13 bases lay in between. This CDR3 spans 14 amino acids. CDR3 coding DNA: TGTGCCAGCAGTACAGTGACGGGGCACACTGAAGCTTTCTTT. This codes for CASSTVTGHTEAFF.

V gene TRBV6-2 or TRBV6-3 combines with J gene TRBJ2-7; the D gene is possibly TRBD2 (6 bases). Germline CDR1 is MNHEY and CDR2 is SVGEGT. V gave up 0 bases and J gave up 7 bases, with 28 bases separating them. This CDR3 contains 19 residues. The CDR3 here is CASSYSMYRRDSLFIEQYF. In nucleotides, the CDR3 is TGTGCCAGCAGTTACTCGATGTACCGTCGGGACTCCCTGTTCATAGAGCAGTACTTC.